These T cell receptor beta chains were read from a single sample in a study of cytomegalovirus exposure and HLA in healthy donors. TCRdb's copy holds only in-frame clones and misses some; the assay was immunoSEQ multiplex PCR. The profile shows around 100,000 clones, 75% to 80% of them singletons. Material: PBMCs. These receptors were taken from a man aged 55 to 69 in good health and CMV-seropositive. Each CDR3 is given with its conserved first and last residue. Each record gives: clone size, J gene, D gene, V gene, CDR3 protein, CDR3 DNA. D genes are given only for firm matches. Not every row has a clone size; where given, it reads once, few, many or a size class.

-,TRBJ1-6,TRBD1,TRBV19,CASSKGQGHSPLHF,TGTGCCAGTAGTAAGGGACAGGGACATTCACCCCTCCACTTT
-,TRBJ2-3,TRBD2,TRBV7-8,CASSLGGVGTSGVPDTQYF,TGTGCCAGCAGCTTAGGAGGGGTCGGGACTAGCGGGGTTCCAGATACGCAGTATTTT
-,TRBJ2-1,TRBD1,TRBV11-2,CASSLGARRQGADNEQFF,TGTGCCAGCAGCTTAGGAGCCCGGAGACAGGGGGCTGACAATGAGCAGTTCTTC
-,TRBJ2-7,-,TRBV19,CASSPLRDSYEQYF,TGTGCCAGTAGCCCCCTCAGGGACTCCTACGAGCAGTACTTC
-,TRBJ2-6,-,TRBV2,CASKQDRSGANVLTF,TGTGCCAGCAAACAGGACCGCTCTGGGGCCAACGTCCTGACTTTC
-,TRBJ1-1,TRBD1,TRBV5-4,CASSPPHRGLGTEAFF,TGTGCCAGCAGCCCCCCCCACAGGGGGCTAGGGACTGAAGCTTTCTTT
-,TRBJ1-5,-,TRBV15,CATSRAGGPQSQHF,TGTGCCACCAGCAGAGCCGGGGGTCCCCAATCCCAGCATTTT
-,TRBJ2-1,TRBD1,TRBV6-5,CASRLQGYNEQFF,TGTGCCAGCAGGCTACAGGGGTACAATGAGCAGTTCTTC
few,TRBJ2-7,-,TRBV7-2,CASSFPGQFQVQYF,TGTGCCAGCAGCTTTCCTGGACAGTTCCAGGTGCAGTACTTC
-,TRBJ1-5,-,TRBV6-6,CASRRGYNQPQHF,TGTGCCAGCAGGAGGGGGTACAATCAGCCCCAGCATTTT
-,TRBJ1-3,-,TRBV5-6,CASSLTIGQTDTIYF,TGTGCCAGCAGCTTGACGATTGGACAGACGGACACCATATATTTT
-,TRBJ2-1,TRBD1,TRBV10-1,CASEGRQGAINVYNEQFF,TGCGCCAGCGAAGGGAGACAGGGGGCGATCAATGTTTACAATGAGCAGTTCTTC
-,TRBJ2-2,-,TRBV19,CASSIRANTGELFF,TGTGCCAGTAGTATCCGTGCGAACACCGGGGAGCTGTTTTTT
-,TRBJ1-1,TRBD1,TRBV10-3,CAISDLSYRGSPDGAEAFF,TGTGCCATCAGTGACCTATCCTACAGGGGATCACCCGATGGGGCTGAAGCTTTCTTT
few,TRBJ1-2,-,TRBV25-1,CASSEYFSYGYTF,TGTGCCAGCAGTGAATACTTTAGCTATGGCTACACCTTC
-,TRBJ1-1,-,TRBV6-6,CASSYGGITEAFF,TGTGCCAGCAGTTACGGAGGTATCACTGAAGCTTTCTTT
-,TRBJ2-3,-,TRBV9,CASSVALPGYTDTQYF,TGTGCCAGCAGCGTAGCGCTCCCGGGGTACACAGATACGCAGTATTTT
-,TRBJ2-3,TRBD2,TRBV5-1,CASSPAGGQVRDTQYF,TGCGCCAGCAGCCCGGCGGGGGGCCAGGTTCGGGATACGCAGTATTTT
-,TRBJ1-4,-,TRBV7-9,CASSPGSYEKLFF,TGTGCCAGCAGTCCCGGGAGCTATGAAAAACTGTTTTTT
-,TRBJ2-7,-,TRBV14,CASSQTRGDEQYF,TGTGCCAGCAGCCAGACAAGGGGCGACGAGCAGTACTTC
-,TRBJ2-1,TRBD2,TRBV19,CASSRLAETYNEQFF,TGTGCCAGTAGTAGACTAGCGGAGACCTACAATGAGCAGTTCTTC
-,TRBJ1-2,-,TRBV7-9,CASRGGGTVSGYTF,TGTGCCAGCAGGGGGGGAGGGACTGTTAGTGGCTACACCTTC
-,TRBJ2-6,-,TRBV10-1,CASSPTASGANVLTF,TGCGCCAGCAGCCCGACAGCCTCTGGGGCCAACGTCCTGACTTTC
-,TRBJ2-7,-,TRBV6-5,CASRTEGPYEQYF,TGTGCCAGCAGGACGGAGGGGCCCTACGAGCAGTACTTC
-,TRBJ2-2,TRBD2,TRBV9,CASSVVSGGAGELFF,TGTGCCAGCAGCGTAGTTAGCGGGGGGGCCGGGGAGCTGTTTTTT
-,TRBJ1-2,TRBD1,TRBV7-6,CASSSRQGGGYTF,TGTGCCAGCAGCTCGAGACAGGGGGGTGGCTACACCTTC
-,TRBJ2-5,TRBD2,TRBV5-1,CASRERLAGIETQYF,TGCGCCAGCAGGGAAAGACTAGCGGGGATAGAGACCCAGTACTTC
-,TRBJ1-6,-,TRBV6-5,CASSDGIRLPLHF,TGTGCCAGCAGTGATGGCATCCGACTCCCCCTCCACTTT
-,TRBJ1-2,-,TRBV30,CAWSGGGPGYTF,TGTGCCTGGAGCGGGGGAGGGCCTGGCTACACCTTC
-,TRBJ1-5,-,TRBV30,CAWGGNNQPQHF,TGTGCGTGGGGAGGGAACAATCAGCCCCAGCATTTT
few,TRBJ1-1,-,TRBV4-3,CASRHLGGTNTEAFF,TGCGCCAGCAGGCACTTGGGAGGGACAAACACTGAAGCTTTCTTT
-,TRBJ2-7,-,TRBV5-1,CASSLDSGGSSYEQYF,TGCGCCAGCAGCTTGGACTCAGGGGGGAGCTCCTACGAGCAGTACTTC
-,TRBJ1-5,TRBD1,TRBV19,CASTSGQGNQPQHF,TGTGCCAGTACCTCTGGACAGGGCAATCAGCCCCAGCATTTT
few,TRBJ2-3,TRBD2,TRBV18,CASPSTPGLAGSTDTQYF,TGTGCCAGCCCAAGCACTCCGGGACTAGCGGGGAGCACAGATACGCAGTATTTT
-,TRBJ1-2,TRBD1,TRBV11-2,CATDRGAGYTF,TGTGCTACCGACAGGGGGGCTGGCTACACCTTC
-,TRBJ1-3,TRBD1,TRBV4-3,CASSPGTGNTIYF,TGCGCCAGCAGCCCCGGGACAGGGAACACCATATATTTT
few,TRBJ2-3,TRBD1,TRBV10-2,CASSYGTGGSDTQYF,TGCGCCAGCAGCTACGGGACAGGGGGCTCAGATACGCAGTATTTT
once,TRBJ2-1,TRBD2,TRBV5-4,CASSLWTGTTNNEQFF,TGTGCCAGCAGCTTATGGACCGGGACTACCAACAATGAGCAGTTCTTC
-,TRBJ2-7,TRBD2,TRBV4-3,CASSPTSGGLSYEQYF,TGCGCCAGCAGCCCGACTAGCGGGGGGCTTTCCTACGAGCAGTACTTC
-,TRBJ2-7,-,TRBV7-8,CASSLDGVPYEQYF,TGTGCCAGCAGCCTTGACGGGGTCCCCTACGAGCAGTACTTC
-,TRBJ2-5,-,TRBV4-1,CASSLSAGQQETQYF,TGCGCCAGCAGCCTATCGGCAGGGCAACAAGAGACCCAGTACTTC
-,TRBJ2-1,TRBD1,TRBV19,CASSTRQGSSYNEQFF,TGTGCCAGTAGTACCCGACAGGGGAGCTCCTACAATGAGCAGTTCTTC
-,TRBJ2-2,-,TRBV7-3,CASSLRPGTGELFF,TGTGCCAGCAGCTTAAGGCCGGGGACCGGGGAGCTGTTTTTT
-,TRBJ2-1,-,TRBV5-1,CASSLGAGANEQFF,TGCGCCAGCAGCTTGGGTGCGGGGGCTAATGAGCAGTTCTTC
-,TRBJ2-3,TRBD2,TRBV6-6,CASSYQLAGGLDTQYF,TGTGCCAGCAGTTACCAGCTAGCGGGGGGATTAGATACGCAGTATTTT
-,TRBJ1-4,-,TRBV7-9,CASSFTGELFF,TGTGCCAGCAGCTTTACGGGGGAACTGTTTTTT
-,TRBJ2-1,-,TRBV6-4,CASSEQRGAGSYNEQFF,TGTGCCAGCAGCGAACAACGGGGGGCCGGCTCCTACAATGAGCAGTTCTTC
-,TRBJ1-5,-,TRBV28,CASSLKSGSNQPQHF,TGTGCCAGCAGTTTAAAGTCGGGTAGCAATCAGCCCCAGCATTTT
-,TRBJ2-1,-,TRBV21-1,CASSRDGRGLLDEQFF,TGTGCCAGCAGCCGGGACGGCAGGGGGCTGTTGGATGAGCAGTTCTTC
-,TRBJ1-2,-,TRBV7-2,CASSLSYSHYGYTF,TGTGCCAGCAGCTTATCATACAGTCACTATGGCTACACCTTC
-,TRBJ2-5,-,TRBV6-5,CASSPLSPGVREQYF,TGTGCCAGCAGCCCATTGAGCCCAGGGGTGAGGGAGCAGTACTTC
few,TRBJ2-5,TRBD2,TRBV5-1,CASSRGTSGKETQYF,TGCGCCAGCAGCCGGGGGACTAGCGGGAAAGAGACCCAGTACTTC
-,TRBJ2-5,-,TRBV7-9,CASSLVRGQETQYF,TGTGCCAGCAGCTTAGTCAGGGGCCAAGAGACCCAGTACTTC